What follows are 29 T cell receptor beta chains derived from one specimen sequenced in a study of T cell clonality in common variable immunodeficiency. The repertoire was sequenced with immunoSEQ multiplex PCR; TCRdb's copy has only in-frame clones and lacks some. This set yields approximately 46,000 clones and no singletons; the top ten hold approximately 5.9%. Material: peripheral blood mononuclear cells. Source of these receptors: a person aged 18-70 years in good health.

Points on this clone: The read terminates 3 residues before the CDR3 end, so the remaining end is supplied by the germline J gene. The sample carries other DNA sequences with the same CDR3. J is TRBJ1-3 and V is TRBV18, with unresolved D. The V end was cut by 4 bases, the J end by 0 bases, with 13 bases between. The length of the CDR3 is 16 residues. Germline V CDR1 and CDR2: KGHSH, LQKENI. The sequenced part of the CDR3 DNA is TGTGCCAGCTCACTCGGGGAGGTGGGCTCTGGAAACACC. Protein product: CASSLGEVGSGNT. The full CDR3 is CASSLGEVGSGNTIYF.

This clone was seen a handful of times. The read is 3 residues too short to cover the CDR3 end, so that end is filled in from the germline J gene. The rearrangement links TRBV25-1 to TRBJ2-5; 8 nucleotides match TRBD1. The CDR3 covers 13 residues. The germline V gene encodes CDR1 MGHDK and CDR2 SYGVNS. The junction had 6 bases not matched to a gene; V was cut back by 7 bases and J by 5 bases. This chain's CDR3 is CASTRRTGETQYF. The covered CDR3 bases are TGTGCCAGCACCAGGCGGACAGGGGAGACC.

This clone occurred many times. The part of the CDR3 DNA that was read is TGCGCCAGCTCGCGGCCGGGACAGGCTCAGGGC. Its translation: CASSRPGQAQG. The full CDR3 sequence reads CASSRPGQAQGYTF. This chain uses TRBV5-1 with TRBJ1-2; 8 nucleotides align to TRBD1. The CDR3 is cut off 3 residues early in the read; its end comes from the germline J gene. The CDR3 spans 14 residues. Germline CDR1 reads SGHRS; CDR2 reads YFSETQ.

This clone occurred many times. One junction end disagrees with the germline gene, perhaps due to a read error. The same CDR3 also results from other DNA sequences found in this sample. The CDR3 bases that were read are TGTGCCATTAGGGACAGCTCTGGAAACACA. Its translation: CAIRDSSGNT. The full CDR3 sequence reads CAIRDSSGNTIYF. The chain employs TRBV10-3 and TRBJ1-3, with 7 bases fitting TRBD1. The CDR3 end lies 3 residues beyond the end of the read and is filled in from the germline J gene. The CDR3 consists of 13 residues. Germline CDR1 is ENHRY and CDR2 is SYGVKD.

On this clone: Read data end 3 residues before the CDR3 end; the end is taken from the germline J gene. This sequence joins TRBV19 and TRBJ1-2; tentative D call: TRBD1 (6 bases). This CDR3 region has 15 residues. CDR1 is LNHDA, CDR2 SQIVND, per germline (reference sequence). The DNA read from the CDR3 is TGTGCCAGTAGCCTACTAGCGGGGGGCGTTGATGAC. It translates to CASSLLAGGVDD. The whole CDR3 is CASSLLAGGVDDYTF.

This clone has a count of ten or more. The read is 3 residues too short to cover the CDR3 end, so that end is filled in from the germline J gene. V is TRBV4-2 and J is TRBJ1-1; 8 nucleotides line up with TRBD1. The CDR3 contains 20 residues. Germline assignment: CDR1 LGHNA and CDR2 YNFKEQ. This CDR3 reads CASSPPGGTGLVLGANVAFF. The sequenced CDR3 bases are TGTGCCAGCAGCCCTCCTGGGGGGACAGGACTTGTGTTAGGGGCCAACGTA.

As to this clone: The read ends 3 residues early relative to the CDR3; the germline J gene fills the gap. This rearrangement joins TRBV7-2 to TRBJ1-1, with D hard to call. Germline assignment: CDR1 SGHTA and CDR2 FQGNSA. Trimming removed 5 bases from V and 0 bases from J, with 7 bases in between. This CDR3 spans 13 amino acids. The CDR3 spells CASSPKVNTEAFF. The sequenced part of the CDR3 DNA is TGTGCCAGCAGCCCCAAGGTGAACACTGAA.

This clone has a handful of counts. The read terminates 3 residues ahead of where the CDR3 ends, so the germline J gene completes it. The rearrangement uses TRBV6-2 or TRBV6-3 and TRBJ2-4; no clear D. Trimming shortened V by 0 bases and J by 8 bases, and 8 bases separated the two germline ends. Germline CDR1 is MNHEY and CDR2 is SVGEGT. The CDR3 extends over 13 amino acids. The CDR3 region is CASSYSRVDIQYF. The CDR3 bases that were read are TGTGCCAGCAGTTACTCTAGAGTAGACATT.

This clone has at least ten counts. CDR3 protein: CSVGPGQGNYGYTF. The part of the CDR3 DNA that was read is TGCAGCGTTGGCCCGGGACAGGGGAACTATGGC. The rearrangement uses TRBV29-1 and TRBJ1-2; 10 bases are shared with TRBD1. The read terminates 3 residues before the CDR3 end, so the remaining end is supplied by the germline J gene. The CDR3 length is 14 residues. Germline loops: CDR1 SQVTM, CDR2 ANQGSEA. After removal of 4 bases from V and 2 bases from J, the junction contained 4 bases not matched to a gene.

This clone was seen at least ten times. The read comes to an end 3 residues before the CDR3 does, leaving the germline J gene to fill in the end. The rearrangement joins TRBV7-2 to TRBJ1-1; no firm D call. Trimming cost V 4 bases and J 4 bases, with 10 bases left between them. Per the germline V gene, CDR1 is SGHTA and CDR2 is FQGNSA. CDR3 length: 13 residues. The CDR3 protein is CASSSGRVTEAFF. The sequenced part of the CDR3 DNA is TGTGCCAGCAGCTCAGGTAGGGTCACTGAA.

This clone appeared many times. The read ends 3 residues before the CDR3 terminus; that terminus is restored from the germline J gene. The chain joins TRBV28 to TRBJ2-7; the match to TRBD1 covers 7 bases. The V and J ends lost 4 bases and 6 bases, in that order; junction bases with no gene match: 6. CDR3 length: 13 amino acids. Germline V gene data show CDR1 as MDHEN and CDR2 as SYDVKM. CDR3 protein: CASSSNRGREQYF. The CDR3 DNA, read in part, is TGTGCCAGCAGTTCCAACAGGGGACGCGAG.

Only a few counts were recorded for this clone. The read ends 3 residues before the CDR3 terminus; that terminus is restored from the germline J gene. The chain carries TRBV11-1 and TRBJ2-1; tentative D call: TRBD2 (7 bases). The germline gives CDR1 SGHAT, CDR2 FQDESV (reference sequence). The CDR3 loop spans 15 amino acids. Deletions cut 7 bases from V and 3 bases from J, with 16 bases between. The sequenced CDR3 bases are TGTGCCAGCAAAGAGAGGGGGGGGCTCTACAATGAG. Protein: CASKERGGLYNE. The whole CDR3 protein reads CASKERGGLYNEQFF.

In this sample, this clone turned up many times. Sequencing ends 3 residues short of the CDR3 end; the germline J gene provides the rest. This chain joins TRBV20-1 and TRBJ2-7; weak D call: TRBD2 (5 bases). This CDR3 comprises 11 residues. CDR1 is DFQATT, CDR2 SNEGSKA, per germline (reference sequence). CDR3 protein: CGLPLAGEQYF. The part of the CDR3 DNA that was read is TGCGGCCTCCCCTTGGCGGGCGAG.

This clone has ten or more counts. The sequenced fragment ends 3 residues before the CDR3 boundary, so the rest is inferred from the germline J gene. The V call is TRBV28, the J call TRBJ1-2; D may be TRBD1 (6 bases). There are 15 residues in the CDR3. Germline V gene sequence: CDR1 MDHEN, CDR2 SYDVKM. V gave up 4 bases and J gave up 2 bases, with 14 bases separating them. CDR3 DNA, as far as it was read: TGTGCCAGCAGTTCCTACCTCCAGGGGAACTATGGC. This codes for CASSSYLQGNYG. The entire CDR3 protein reads CASSSYLQGNYGYTF.

This clone was recorded many times. With the read ending 3 residues before the CDR3 end, the germline J gene is used to fill in that end. The chain joins TRBV13 to TRBJ2-1; tentatively, D is TRBD1 (5 bases). The CDR3 runs to 15 residues. Trimming removed 5 bases from V and 7 bases from J, with 18 bases in between. From germline, CDR1 is PRHDT and CDR2 FYEKMQ (reference sequence). CDR3 residues: CASSLRGPGINEQFF. The DNA read from the CDR3 is TGTGCCAGCAGCCTAAGGGGTCCAGGGATTAATGAG. Full variable domain (rest looked up from reference TRBV13 and TRBJ2-1): AAGVIQSPRHLIKEKRETATLKCYPIPRHDTVYWYQQGPGQDPQFLISFYEKMQSDKGSIPDRFSAQQFSDYHSELNMSSLELGDSALYFCASSLRGPGINEQFFGPGTRLTVL.

This clone was found many times. Coverage ceases 3 residues before the CDR3 finishes, and the germline J gene fills in the end. This chain joins TRBV7-6 and TRBJ1-6; D is perhaps TRBD1 (5 bases). The germline gives CDR1 SGHVS, CDR2 FNYEAQ. The CDR3 covers 15 residues. V gave up 5 bases and J gave up 9 bases, with 17 bases separating them. The CDR3 bases that were read are TGTGCCAGCAGCCTACAGGCCTCGGGATTTTCACCC. It translates to CASSLQASGFSP. The CDR3 as a whole reads CASSLQASGFSPLHF. Complete variable domain (other parts from reference TRBV7-6 and TRBJ1-6): GAGVSQSPRYKVTKRGQDVALRCDPISGHVSLYWYRQALGQGPEFLTYFNYEAQQDKSGLPNDRFSAERPEGSISTLTIQRTEQRDSAMYRCASSLQASGFSPLHFGNGTRLTVT.

This clone was observed a handful of times. The read gets to within 3 residues of the CDR3 end, and the germline J gene fills in the rest. The chain is built from TRBV11-3 and TRBJ2-7; the match to TRBD2 covers 8 bases. The germline gives CDR1 SGHNT, CDR2 YENEEA. V was pared by 3 bases and J by 4 bases, with 2 bases of the junction left unmatched. This CDR3 is built from 13 residues. The CDR3 DNA, read in part, is TGTGCCAGCAGCTTCCGGGGGGGGTACGAG. Protein: CASSFRGGYE. The whole CDR3 sequence reads CASSFRGGYEQYF.

This clone was picked up many times. The missing CDR3 end, 3 residues past where the read stops, is filled in from the germline J gene. This chain connects TRBV29-1 to TRBJ2-7, with D maybe TRBD1 (6 bases). V dropped 7 bases and J dropped 3 bases, with 16 bases sitting between them. The CDR3 runs to 13 residues. The V gene's germline CDR1 is SQVTM and CDR2 ANQGSEA. CDR3 DNA, as far as it was read: TGCAGCGCAATATTGGCCAGGGGCTACGAG. Residues: CSAILARGYE. The entire CDR3 protein is CSAILARGYEQYF.

Ten or more counts support this clone. The sequenced CDR3 bases are TGTGCCTGGAGTGTCGCTCGAGTCCGGGGGGCCAACGTC. Protein: CAWSVARVRGANV. The CDR3 in full is CAWSVARVRGANVLTF. V is TRBV30 and J is TRBJ2-6; D is undetermined. The read terminates 3 residues ahead of where the CDR3 ends, so the germline J gene completes it. The CDR3 is made up of 16 amino acids. V was trimmed by 0 bases and J by 4 bases, leaving 13 bases between them. Germline CDR1 GTSNPN, CDR2 SVGIG (reference sequence).

The table lists this clone with many counts. The read falls 3 residues short of the CDR3 end, and the missing part is taken from the germline J gene. The rearrangement uses TRBV18 and TRBJ1-6; D call uncertain. Germline CDR1 reads KGHSH; CDR2 reads LQKENI. The CDR3 has 15 amino acids. V shed 3 bases and J shed 8 bases, with 14 bases lying between them. The CDR3: CASSPFRVQDSPLHF. Partial CDR3 DNA: TGTGCCAGCTCACCCTTTCGAGTTCAGGATTCACCC.

This clone appeared many times. The chain's CDR3 is CASSPGRVSETQYF. The sequenced CDR3 bases are TGTGCCAGCAGCCCGGGCAGGGTATCAGAGACC. This chain links TRBV7-2 with TRBJ2-5, with D perhaps TRBD1 (5 bases). The read halts 3 residues ahead of the CDR3 end, with the missing end drawn from the germline J gene. The CDR3 runs to 14 residues. The germline V gene encodes CDR1 SGHTA and CDR2 FQGNSA. V was pared by 5 bases and J by 4 bases, with 14 bases between.

This clone appeared many times. The read terminates 3 residues before the CDR3 end, so the remaining end is supplied by the germline J gene. The chain is built from TRBV20-1 and TRBJ2-3, with D possibly matching TRBD1 (6 bases). CDR1 is DFQATT, CDR2 SNEGSKA, per germline (reference sequence). This CDR3 comprises 15 residues. The V and J ends lost 1 base and 2 bases respectively, with 13 bases between them. This CDR3 reads CSARGTVIFTDTQYF. The DNA read from the CDR3 is TGCAGTGCTAGAGGGACAGTCATCTTCACAGATACG.

This clone appeared many times. The CDR3 loop reads CASSLNTGFQETQYF. CDR3 DNA, as far as it was read: TGCGCCAGCAGCCTCAATACGGGGTTCCAAGAGACC. The gene calls are TRBV5-1 and TRBJ2-5, with TRBD2 as a possible D gene (5 bases). The CDR3 end falls 3 residues outside the read, so it is completed with the germline J gene. The CDR3 runs to 15 residues. V was shortened by 4 bases and J by 1 base, with 14 bases between the two germline ends. Per the germline V gene, CDR1 is SGHRS and CDR2 is YFSETQ.

This clone was detected ten times or more. The sequenced CDR3 bases are TGTGCCATCGCGGCAGGGTTGAACACTGAA. Translated: CAIAAGLNTE. The whole CDR3 sequence is CAIAAGLNTEAFF. The chain carries TRBV10-3 and TRBJ1-1; tentative D call: TRBD1 (5 bases). The CDR3 extends 3 residues past the end of the read, so its final part is completed from the germline J gene. Trimming pared 8 bases from V and 0 bases from J, leaving 10 bases between. CDR3 length: 13 amino acids. CDR1 ENHRY and CDR2 SYGVKD come from the germline V gene.

This clone was counted a few times. The read stops 3 residues short of the end of the CDR3; the missing end is completed from the germline J gene. The chain joins TRBV5-1 to TRBJ2-7; 8 nucleotides align to TRBD1. The CDR3 is 13 amino acids. Germline values: CDR1 SGHRS, CDR2 YFSETQ. Unmatched junction bases numbered 3, after V lost 4 bases and J lost 3 bases. CDR3 sequence reads: CASSPGQVYEQYF. The CDR3 bases that were read are TGCGCCAGCAGCCCGGGACAGGTCTACGAG.

This clone was detected ten times or more. The read is 3 residues too short to cover the CDR3 end, so that end is filled in from the germline J gene. The chain combines TRBV28 with TRBJ2-5, with TRBD1 matching 7 bases. This CDR3 has 13 residues. V was pared by 6 bases and J by 3 bases, with 4 bases of the junction left unmatched. Looked up from germline, CDR1 is MDHEN and CDR2 is SYDVKM. The sequenced part of the CDR3 DNA is TGTGCCAGCAGGTACAGGGGAGAAGAGACC. Its translation is CASRYRGEET. The whole CDR3 sequence is CASRYRGEETQYF.

There are many counts of this clone. Read coverage stops 3 residues before the CDR3 terminus; the germline J gene supplies the remainder. The rearrangement joins TRBV5-5 to TRBJ1-5; the D gene is possibly TRBD1 (6 bases). The V gene lost 7 bases and the J gene lost 4 bases, with 15 bases spanning the gap. CDR3 size: 14 residues. Germline-derived CDR1 and CDR2 are SGHKS and YYEKEE (reference sequence). CDR3 residues: CASGRGGGNQPQHF. CDR3 DNA, as far as it was read: TGTGCCAGCGGCAGGGGCGGTGGGAATCAGCCC.

This clone was seen repeatedly, ten times or more. Coverage ceases 3 residues before the CDR3 finishes, and the germline J gene fills in the end. The V and J genes are TRBV19 and TRBJ1-5; D call uncertain. Germline CDR1 reads LNHDA; CDR2 reads SQIVND (reference sequence). CDR3 size: 13 residues. The ends were cut back, 0 bases at V and 9 bases at J, with 9 bases in the middle. The CDR3 loop reads CASSIDQKMPQHF. CDR3 DNA, as far as it was read: TGTGCCAGTAGTATAGATCAGAAAATGCCC.

This clone was picked up many times. From the germline J gene comes the end of the CDR3, since the read stops 3 residues before it. The chain recombines TRBV19 with TRBJ1-2, with D perhaps TRBD1 (6 bases). The V gene's germline CDR1 is LNHDA and CDR2 SQIVND (reference sequence). This CDR3 is 16 amino acids long. The ends were cut back, 0 bases at V and 1 base at J, with 12 bases in the middle. The CDR3 here is CASSIDLSGDNYGYTF. The covered CDR3 bases are TGTGCCAGTAGTATAGATCTCTCAGGGGATAACTATGGC.